What follows describes a single T cell receptor (beta chain). In this sample, this clonotype turned up many times. The target of this receptor is not known. No base qualities exist here, and no much larger clone lies one base off it. This entry belongs to a study of molecular identifiers for immune sequencing clone quantification listed by TCRdb under 2018. About the full investigation: For a replicate experiment, RNA from approximately 20,000 or 100,000 naive CD8 T cells was divided into five aliquots, of which four were sequenced. This methods study used CD8 T cells to benchmark TCR RNA copy counting and molecular-identifier clustering-based TCR repertoire sequencing (MIDCIRS). Study-wide conclusions, independent of this receptor: Highly expanded clone sizes could be underestimated because identical TCR molecules may share a barcode. Spiked-in Jurkat TCR RNA equal to a single cell's worth was reported to be detectable even within 1,200,000 naive CD8 T cells. In CMV-specific effector cells, clones with more than 20 RNA copies accounted for over 97% of molecules, whereas in naive cells such clones accounted for under 1%. Modeling indicated around 3 TCR RNA copies recovered per cell, compared with roughly 10 by digital PCR, which implies a capture efficiency of around 30%. When barcode sub-clustering was not used, chimeric consensus sequences inflated TCR diversity, with chimeras reaching as high as 47%. The naive libraries included spiked-in Jurkat TCR RNA (roughly eleven copies' worth), and this Jurkat TCR RNA is not part of the donor repertoire.

Libraries of naive CD8 T cells were generated from roughly 21,000 to 960,000 sorted cells, with 10%, 30% or 50% of the purified RNA used. Naive CD8 T cells were FACS-sorted as CD8+CD4-CCR7+CD45RA+ on a BD FACSAria II into RLT Plus buffer. To test detection sensitivity, Jurkat RNA equal to about nine TCR copies was added to samples of about 20,000-1,000,000 naive CD8 T cells. CD8 T cells were enriched with RosetteSep CD8+ T Cell Enrichment Cocktail and Ficoll-Paque, followed by ACK red cell lysis. There are 15 amino acids in the CDR3, from cysteine to phenylalanine inclusive. The kept DNA is CDR3 alone, 45 bases in frame from the first base. A distance of 14 bases separates the germline ends of V and J, which lose 6 bases and 2 bases respectively. The protocol used for the library was PCR. This sample was sequenced with an Illumina HiSeq 4000. Bulk TCR libraries were generated as previously described, with the TCR primers listed in Table S5 used. The Qiagen AllPrep DNA/RNA kit was used to purify total RNA. Before analysis, reads from multiple sequencing runs of the same library were pooled. Per the authors' processing: Reads were retained only if the reads had an exact TCR constant sequence, and the retained reads were trimmed to 150 nt and grouped according to their 12-nt molecular barcodes. Reads in each barcode group were sub-clustered using a 15% Levenshtein threshold, and a quality-weighted consensus sequence was built for each RNA molecule. Non-functional sequences were discarded, and so were lower-count sequences lying one edit away from another sequence. Based on fitting two negative binomial distributions, any barcode sub-cluster with under 20% of the maximum read count was discarded. Clones were called with MiXCR by TCRdb after fastp trimmed the public reads at Q25, and only in-frame beta chains were retained. Merged by CDR3 protein, the rows form single entries marked with the most common genes and DNA. TCRdb's processing, not the study's, gives the V and J calls here. Counted in this sample were tens of thousands of distinct CDR3 sequences; around 19% of them appeared once. Jointly, the top ten make up approximately 1.5% of the sample.

Recombination connected TRBV12-3 or TRBV12-4 to TRBJ1-5, and perhaps TRBD1 as D gene, on 6 matching bases. The sample taken for sequencing was naive CD8+ T cells from blood, with Jurkat cell RNA spiked in. The cell subset or site label corresponds to: FACS-sorted CD8+CD4-CCR7+CD45RA+ naive T cells. This receptor was taken from a human donor in good health. Some libraries in this study had Jurkat cell RNA spiked in. The sequence in DNA is TGTGCCAGCAGCCCTAGAGGGGGGGGCAATCAGCCCCAGCATTTT. The translation is CASSPRGGGNQPQHF.